Shown below are 13 T cell receptor beta chains from a single sample sequenced in a study of technical replicates of blood from a few donors. The repertoire was sequenced with immunoSEQ multiplex PCR; TCRdb's copy has only in-frame clones and lacks some. The sample yields over 70,000 clones, approximately 97% seen once. Sequenced material: T cells isolated from PBMCs. The source of these receptors is a human donor in good health.

This clone was picked up one time. The chain has TRBV14 and TRBJ2-1; the match to TRBD2 covers 14 bases. J lost 9 bases, V lost 4 bases, and 8 bases had no gene match. CDR3 length: 16 amino acids. CDR1 and CDR2 from the germline V gene are SGHDN and FVKESK. CDR3 amino acids: CASSRGTSGSYGEQFF. In DNA, the CDR3 is TGTGCCAGCAGCCGAGGGACTAGCGGGAGCTACGGTGAGCAGTTCTTC.

The chain recombines TRBV11-2 with TRBJ2-7; TRBD1 aligns across 11 bases. The germline gives CDR1 SGHAT, CDR2 FQNNGV. After removal of 0 bases from V and 5 bases from J, the junction contained 6 bases not matched to a gene. This CDR3 region has 16 residues. Here the CDR3 reads CASSLDSLGQGDEQYF. CDR3 sequence (DNA): TGTGCCAGCAGCTTAGATAGCTTGGGACAGGGGGACGAGCAGTACTTC.

This clone was picked up one time. The chain recombines TRBV7-6 with TRBJ2-7, with 8 positions matching TRBD1. In germline, CDR1 is SGHVS, CDR2 FNYEAQ. The V segment lost 0 bases and the J segment 6 bases; nucleotides outside the gene matches: 16. CDR3 length: 18 residues. The CDR3 protein is CASSLASPSDRVRGEQYF. CDR3 nucleotides: TGTGCCAGCAGCTTAGCTAGTCCCTCGGACAGGGTCAGAGGCGAGCAGTACTTC. The full variable domain, with the rest looked up from reference TRBV7-6 and TRBJ2-7, is GAGVSQSPRYKVTKRGQDVALRCDPISGHVSLYWYRQALGQGPEFLTYFNYEAQQDKSGLPNDRFSAERPEGSISTLTIQRTEQRDSAMYRCASSLASPSDRVRGEQYFGPGTRLTVT.

The J gene is TRBJ1-6, the V gene TRBV5-6; tentative D call: TRBD1 (5 bases). Per germline, CDR1 SGHDT and CDR2 YYEEEE. V dropped 0 bases and J dropped 0 bases, with 16 bases sitting between them. CDR3 length: 19 amino acids. CDR3 sequence (DNA): TGTGCCAGCAGCTTGGGGGGCCCAGGCCCGAGCTCCTATAATTCACCCCTCCACTTT. Translating gives CASSLGGPGPSSYNSPLHF. Complete variable domain (other parts from reference TRBV5-6 and TRBJ1-6): DAGVTQSPTHLIKTRGQQVTLRCSPKSGHDTVSWYQQALGQGPQFIFQYYEEEERQRGNFPDRFSGHQFPNYSSELNVNALLLGDSALYLCASSLGGPGPSSYNSPLHFGNGTRLTVT.

The chain combines TRBV19 with TRBJ2-1; 8 nucleotides align to TRBD2. The CDR3 runs 17 residues. V shed 1 base, J shed 0 bases, and the junction held 5 bases outside the gene matches. Germline-derived CDR1 and CDR2 are LNHDA and SQIVND (reference sequence). The CDR3: CASSIAGRASSYNEQFF. The CDR3 DNA reads TGTGCCAGTAGTATAGCCGGGAGGGCAAGCTCCTACAATGAGCAGTTCTTC. Looking up the rest from reference TRBV19 and TRBJ2-1 gives the full variable domain: DGGITQSPKYLFRKEGQNVTLSCEQNLNHDAMYWYRQDPGQGLRLIYYSQIVNDFQKGDIAEGYSVSREKKESFPLTVTSAQKNPTAFYLCASSIAGRASSYNEQFFGPGTRLTVL.

The rearrangement uses TRBV5-5 and TRBJ2-5; TRBD1 agrees at 8 bases. V was clipped by 4 bases and J by 3 bases; unmatched bases: 11. CDR1 and CDR2 (germline): SGHKS, YYEKEE (reference sequence). This CDR3 has 16 residues. This CDR3 reads CASSTRRQGREETQYF. The CDR3 DNA reads as TGTGCCAGCAGCACCCGAAGACAGGGGAGAGAAGAGACCCAGTACTTC.

The V call is TRBV5-8, the J call TRBJ2-4, with 14 bases aligning to TRBD2. Germline CDR1 and CDR2: SGHTS and YDEGEE. V lost 2 bases, J lost 9 bases, and 10 bases stayed unmatched. The CDR3 loop spans 17 amino acids. CDR3 nucleotide sequence: TGTGCCAGCAGCTTTGTGGGGACTAGCGGGGGAGGAGGCATTCAGTACTTC. Amino acid sequence: CASSFVGTSGGGGIQYF. The whole variable domain, filled in from reference TRBV5-8 and TRBJ2-4, reads EAGVTQSPTHLIKTRGQQATLRCSPISGHTSVYWYQQALGLGLQFLLWYDEGEERNRGNFPPRFSGRQFPNYSSELNVNALELEDSALYLCASSFVGTSGGGGIQYFGAGTRLSVL.

Here the CDR3 reads CASWGRTGGGTEAFF. The CDR3 nucleotides read TGTGCCAGCTGGGGGAGGACGGGGGGGGGCACTGAAGCTTTCTTT. This chain connects TRBV6-5 to TRBJ1-1; tentatively, D is TRBD1 (5 bases). The CDR3 runs 15 residues. Germline assignment: CDR1 MNHEY and CDR2 SVGAGI. V lost 8 bases to trimming and J lost 4 bases, with 20 bases between them.

The chain has TRBV25-1 and TRBJ1-6; D is ambiguous. Trimming took off 1 base at V and 5 bases at J, with 9 bases between the two ends. Looked up from germline, CDR1 is MGHDK and CDR2 is SYGVNS. This CDR3 is built from 15 residues. The CDR3 protein is CASSEFSGNNSPLHF. CDR3 nucleotide sequence: TGTGCCAGCAGTGAATTTAGCGGAAATAATTCACCCCTCCACTTT.

The rearrangement links TRBV5-1 to TRBJ2-1, with D possibly TRBD2 on 5 matching bases. Germline loops: CDR1 SGHRS, CDR2 YFSETQ. The V and J ends lost 7 bases and 6 bases respectively, with 11 bases between them. The CDR3 consists of 12 residues. CDR3 protein: CASSAVPNEQFF. The DNA of the CDR3 is TGCGCCAGCTCAGCGGTCCCCAATGAGCAGTTCTTC. Supplemented by reference TRBV5-1 and TRBJ2-1, the full variable domain reads KAGVTQTPRYLIKTRGQQVTLSCSPISGHRSVSWYQQTPGQGLQFLFEYFSETQRNKGNFPGRFSGRQFSNSRSEMNVSTLELGDSALYLCASSAVPNEQFFGPGTRLTVL.

This clone came up once. The rearrangement uses TRBV7-8 and TRBJ2-7, with 8 bases matching TRBD2. The V and J ends lost 4 bases and 4 bases, in that order; junction bases with no gene match: 9. The length of the CDR3 is 15 residues. Germline assignment: CDR1 SGHVS and CDR2 FQNEAQ. CDR3 nucleotides: TGTGCCAGCAGCTCATCCGGGACTAGACGTTACGAGCAGTACTTC. As protein: CASSSSGTRRYEQYF.

The rearrangement uses TRBV5-5 and TRBJ2-7; D not resolved. This CDR3 spans 12 amino acids. Trimming shortened V by 3 bases and J by 6 bases, and 10 bases separated the two germline ends. Looked up from germline, CDR1 is SGHKS and CDR2 is YYEKEE (reference sequence). The chain's CDR3 is CASSSSNGEQYF. The CDR3 DNA reads TGTGCCAGCAGCTCGTCGAACGGCGAGCAGTACTTC.

This clone was detected only a few times. The CDR3, as DNA: TGTGCCAGCAGCTTGAACAGGGGGAACACTGAAGCTTTCTTT. It codes for CASSLNRGNTEAFF. The chain uses TRBV5-4 and TRBJ1-1; 7 bases are shared with TRBD1. Per the germline V gene, CDR1 is SGHNT and CDR2 is YYREEE (reference sequence). V trimming: 1 base; J trimming: 1 base; junction bases outside the gene matches: 1. This CDR3 region has 14 residues.